This T cell receptor (beta chain) is from a study of cytotoxic CD8 clonotypes in ibrutinib-treated CLL. Study-level background: IGHV unmutated 17 to 18; relapsed/refractory 10 to 11; treatment-naive about 14. Study-level findings and limits: Shared public clonotypes were rare, and on treatment they either got smaller or stayed the same. Researchers report that baseline clonality outpaced age-matched healthy donors and tracked circulating CD8+ T-cell counts.

Points on this clone: The antigen is not known.

TCRdb's table, derived via immunoSEQ multiplex PCR, lists solely in-frame clones and lacks some. Of over 140,000 clones listed, 75% to 85% are singletons. The origin of this receptor is a human donor with chronic lymphocytic leukemia. Source: PBMCs, taken after 36 months of ibrutinib treatment.

This CDR3 is CASTRGPQVTEAFF. The DNA of the CDR3 is TGCGCCAGCACCAGGGGGCCACAAGTTACTGAAGCTTTCTTT. This chain connects TRBV5-1 to TRBJ1-1, with 8 bases identical to TRBD1. The V gene's germline CDR1 is SGHRS and CDR2 YFSETQ. The CDR3 is 14 amino acids. With 6 bases clipped from V and 5 bases from J, the junction kept 9 bases outside the gene matches.